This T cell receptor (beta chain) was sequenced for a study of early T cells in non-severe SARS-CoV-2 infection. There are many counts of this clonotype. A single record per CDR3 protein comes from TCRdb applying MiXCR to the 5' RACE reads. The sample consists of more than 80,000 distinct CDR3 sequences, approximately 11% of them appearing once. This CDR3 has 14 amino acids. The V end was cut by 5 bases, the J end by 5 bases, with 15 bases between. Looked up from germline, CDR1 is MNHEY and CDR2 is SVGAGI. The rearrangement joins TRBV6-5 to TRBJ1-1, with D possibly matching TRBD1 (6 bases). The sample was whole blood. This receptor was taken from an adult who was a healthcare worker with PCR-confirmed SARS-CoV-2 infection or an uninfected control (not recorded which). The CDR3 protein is CASSDGYRVTEAFF. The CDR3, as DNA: TGTGCCAGCAGTGACGGGTACAGGGTAACTGAAGCTTTCTTT.